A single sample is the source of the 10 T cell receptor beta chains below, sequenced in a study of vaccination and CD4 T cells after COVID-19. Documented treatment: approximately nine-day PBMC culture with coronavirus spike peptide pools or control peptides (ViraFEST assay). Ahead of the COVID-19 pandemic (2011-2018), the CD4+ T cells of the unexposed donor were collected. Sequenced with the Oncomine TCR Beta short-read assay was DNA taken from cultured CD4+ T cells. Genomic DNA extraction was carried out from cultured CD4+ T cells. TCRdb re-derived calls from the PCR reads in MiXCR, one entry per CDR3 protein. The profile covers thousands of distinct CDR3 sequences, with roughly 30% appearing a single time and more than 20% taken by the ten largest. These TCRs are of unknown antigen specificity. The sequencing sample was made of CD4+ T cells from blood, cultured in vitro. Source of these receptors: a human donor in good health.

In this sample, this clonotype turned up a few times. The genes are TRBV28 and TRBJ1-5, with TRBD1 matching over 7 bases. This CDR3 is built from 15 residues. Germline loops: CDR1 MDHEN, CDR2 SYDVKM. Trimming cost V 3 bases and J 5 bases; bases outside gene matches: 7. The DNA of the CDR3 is TGTGCCAGCAGTTTCCTTGGACAGGCCTATCAGCCCCAGCATTTT. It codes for CASSFLGQAYQPQHF.

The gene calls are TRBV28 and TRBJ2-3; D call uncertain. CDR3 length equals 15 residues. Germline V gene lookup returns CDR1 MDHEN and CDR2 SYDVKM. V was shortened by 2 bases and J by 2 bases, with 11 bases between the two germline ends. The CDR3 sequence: CASSLVARYTDTQYF. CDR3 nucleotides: TGTGCCAGCAGTTTAGTCGCGCGGTACACAGATACGCAGTATTTT.

CDR3 bases: TGTGCCAGTAGGAGGGACAGGGGGAACACTGAAGCTTTCTTT. Translation gives CASRRDRGNTEAFF. The chain carries TRBV19 and TRBJ1-1; TRBD1 matches 10 bases. V was clipped by 6 bases and J by 1 base; unmatched bases: 2. Germline CDR1 is LNHDA and CDR2 is SQIVND (reference sequence). The CDR3 is made up of 14 amino acids.

CDR3: CASSSGLTETQYF. The CDR3 DNA follows: TGCGCCAGCAGCTCGGGACTAACAGAGACCCAGTACTTC. V usage is TRBV5-1 and J usage is TRBJ2-5; 7 bases fit TRBD2. V was pared by 3 bases and J by 4 bases, with 3 bases of the junction left unmatched. The germline V gene has CDR1 SGHRS and CDR2 YFSETQ. The CDR3 contains 13 residues.

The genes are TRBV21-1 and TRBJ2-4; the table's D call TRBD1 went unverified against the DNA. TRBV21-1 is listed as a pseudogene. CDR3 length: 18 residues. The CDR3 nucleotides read TGTGCCAGCAGCAGGGCGGTGGGGCGGCGCGGGACCAAAAACATTCAGTACTTC. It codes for CASSRAVGRRGTKNIQYF.

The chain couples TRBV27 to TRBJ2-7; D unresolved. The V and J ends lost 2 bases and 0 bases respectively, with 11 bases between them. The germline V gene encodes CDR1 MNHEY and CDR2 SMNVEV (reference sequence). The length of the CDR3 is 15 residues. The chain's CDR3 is CASSLKQSYSYEQYF. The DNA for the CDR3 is TGTGCCAGCAGTTTAAAGCAGTCCTACTCCTACGAGCAGTACTTC.

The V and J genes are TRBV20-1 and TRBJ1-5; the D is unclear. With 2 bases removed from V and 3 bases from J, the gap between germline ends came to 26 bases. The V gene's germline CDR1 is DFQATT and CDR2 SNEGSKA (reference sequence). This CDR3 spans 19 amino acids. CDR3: CSARSLNDDTSFFNQPQHF. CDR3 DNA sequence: TGCAGTGCTAGAAGTCTGAATGATGACACATCCTTCTTCAATCAGCCCCAGCATTTT.

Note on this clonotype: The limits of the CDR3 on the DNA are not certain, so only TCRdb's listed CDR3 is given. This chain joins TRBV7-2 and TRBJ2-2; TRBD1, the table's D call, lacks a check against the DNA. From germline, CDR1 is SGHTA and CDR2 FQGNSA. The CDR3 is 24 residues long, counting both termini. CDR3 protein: CASSAQSAVSGANVLTFGAGELFF.

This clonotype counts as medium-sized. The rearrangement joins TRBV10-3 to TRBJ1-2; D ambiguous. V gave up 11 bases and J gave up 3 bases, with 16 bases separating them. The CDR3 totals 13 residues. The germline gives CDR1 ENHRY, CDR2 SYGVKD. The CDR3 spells CAASGVGDYGYTF. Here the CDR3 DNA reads TGTGCCGCCAGCGGGGTGGGAGACTATGGCTACACCTTC.

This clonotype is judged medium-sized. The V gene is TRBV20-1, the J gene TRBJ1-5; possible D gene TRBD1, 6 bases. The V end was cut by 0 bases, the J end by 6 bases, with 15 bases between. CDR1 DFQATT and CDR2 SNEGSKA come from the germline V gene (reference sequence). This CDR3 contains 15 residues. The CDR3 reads CSARDPGAESQPQHF. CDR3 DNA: TGCAGTGCTAGAGATCCGGGGGCGGAGAGTCAGCCCCAGCATTTT.